This is a list of T cell receptor beta chains from one sample in a study of CD8 T cells in Susac syndrome. Each CDR3 protein is one row after TCRdb ran MiXCR on the immunoSEQ multiplex PCR reads. The sample has some 180,000 distinct CDR3 sequences, 85% to 95% seen once. Sequences were obtained from CD4+ T cells from PBMCs. Receptors were obtained from a human donor in good health. Both conserved end residues are part of each CDR3. Fields, in order: V gene, clone size, J gene, D gene, CDR3 DNA, CDR3 protein. A D gene is named only where the DNA matches it firmly. For some rows the clone size is stated as once, few or many, or as a class when expanded; others skip it.

TRBV20-1	-	TRBJ1-5	-	TGCAGTGCCCGGGAGGTCCATCAGCCCCAGCATTTT	CSAREVHQPQHF
TRBV10-3	-	TRBJ1-6	-	TGTGCCATCAGTGAGTCGGGGGGGCCGAATAATTCACCCCTCCACTTT	CAISESGGPNNSPLHF
TRBV10-3	-	TRBJ1-5	TRBD1	TGTGCCATCAGCCCCTCAGGGGGTACGGGCAATCAGCCCCAGCATTTT	CAISPSGGTGNQPQHF
TRBV5-5	-	TRBJ2-4	-	TGTGCCAGCAGCTTGGGGGGTACCAAAAACATTCAGTACTTC	CASSLGGTKNIQYF
TRBV4-3	-	TRBJ2-5	-	TGCGCCAGCAGCCGGGGGCTAAACGGTGAGACCCAGTACTTC	CASSRGLNGETQYF
TRBV5-1	-	TRBJ2-4	-	TGCGCCAGCAGCTTGGACAGGAGAGGAAACATTCAGTACTTC	CASSLDRRGNIQYF
TRBV29-1	-	TRBJ2-2	TRBD2	TGCAGCGCCGGAGAACCCACGGTGGGGGGGTCGGCCGGGGAGCTGTTTTTT	CSAGEPTVGGSAGELFF
TRBV30	-	TRBJ1-2	-	TGTGCCTGGGACAGGACAAACTATGGCTACACCTTC	CAWDRTNYGYTF
TRBV4-2	-	TRBJ2-4	TRBD2	TGTGCCAGCAGCTCCGGACTAGCGGGGGGGCAAAGCAAAAACATTCAGTACTTC	CASSSGLAGGQSKNIQYF
TRBV7-6	-	TRBJ1-1	TRBD1	TGTGCCAGCAGCTTAGGGACAGGGGGCCGACCTGAGGCTTTCTTT	CASSLGTGGRPEAFF
TRBV12-3/TRBV12-4	-	TRBJ1-5	-	TGTGCCAGCAGTGGCGGTCGGGGTCCCAATCAGCCCCAGCATTTT	CASSGGRGPNQPQHF
TRBV12-3/TRBV12-4	once	TRBJ2-1	TRBD1	TGTGCCAGCAGGACCCCGGGACAGGTTCACCTCTTC	CASRTPGQVHLF
TRBV6-4	-	TRBJ2-7	TRBD1	TGTGCCAGCAGCATACCGGGGACAGCTCGTAGCTCCTACGAGCAGTACTTC	CASSIPGTARSSYEQYF
TRBV11-3	-	TRBJ2-2	-	TGTGCCAGCAGCCGATTTTCAGAGGACACCGGGGAGCTGTTTTTT	CASSRFSEDTGELFF
TRBV9	-	TRBJ1-2	-	TGTGCCAGCGGAGGGGCAGGGATTAACTATGGCTACACCTTC	CASGGAGINYGYTF
TRBV7-2	-	TRBJ2-4	-	TGTGCCAGCACCGTCGGGGCCTACAAAAACATTCAGTACTTC	CASTVGAYKNIQYF
TRBV27	-	TRBJ1-1	-	TGTGCCAGCAGTTCGACACGACGGACTGAAGCTTTCTTT	CASSSTRRTEAFF
TRBV29-1	-	TRBJ1-2	-	TGCAGCGTTGAAGAGATCCTCCGTGGCTACACCTTC	CSVEEILRGYTF
TRBV20-1	-	TRBJ1-2	TRBD1	TGCAGTGCTAGAGATGCAGGGGGTTACTATGGCTACACCTTC	CSARDAGGYYGYTF
TRBV2	-	TRBJ2-5	-	TGTGCCAGCAACCCACGGGCGGCAGGCCAAGAGACCCAGTACTTC	CASNPRAAGQETQYF
TRBV3-1	once	TRBJ1-5	-	TGTGCCAGCAGCCAAGCCGGACAGCCCCAGCATTTT	CASSQAGQPQHF
TRBV20-1	-	TRBJ2-3	TRBD2	TGCAGTGCTGGGGGAGGGGCTCTCACAGATACGCAGTATTTT	CSAGGGALTDTQYF